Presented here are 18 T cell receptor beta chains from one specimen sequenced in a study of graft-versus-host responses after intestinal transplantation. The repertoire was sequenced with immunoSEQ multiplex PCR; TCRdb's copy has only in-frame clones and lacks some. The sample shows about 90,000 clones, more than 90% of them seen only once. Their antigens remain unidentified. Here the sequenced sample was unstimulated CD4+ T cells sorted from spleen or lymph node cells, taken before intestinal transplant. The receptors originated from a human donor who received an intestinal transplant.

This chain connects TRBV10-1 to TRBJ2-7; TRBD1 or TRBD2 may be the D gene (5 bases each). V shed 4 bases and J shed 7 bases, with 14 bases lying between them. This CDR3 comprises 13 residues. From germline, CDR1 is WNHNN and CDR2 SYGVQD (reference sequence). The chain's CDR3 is CASSGPGSGEQYF. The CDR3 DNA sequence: TGCGCCAGCAGTGGTCCAGGGAGTGGTGAGCAGTACTTC.

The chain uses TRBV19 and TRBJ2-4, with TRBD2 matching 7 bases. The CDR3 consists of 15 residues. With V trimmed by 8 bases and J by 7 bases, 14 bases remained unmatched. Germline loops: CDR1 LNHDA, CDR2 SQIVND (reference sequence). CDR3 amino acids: CASQTPGLGRNIQYF. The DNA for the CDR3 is TGTGCCAGTCAGACCCCCGGACTAGGGAGGAACATTCAGTACTTC.

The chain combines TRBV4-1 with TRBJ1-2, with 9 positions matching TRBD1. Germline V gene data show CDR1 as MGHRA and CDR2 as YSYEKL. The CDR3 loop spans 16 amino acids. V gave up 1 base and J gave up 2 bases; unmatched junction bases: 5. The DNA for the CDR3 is TGCGCCAGCAGCCAAGTCGGGACAGGGAAGAACTATGGCTACACCTTC. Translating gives CASSQVGTGKNYGYTF.

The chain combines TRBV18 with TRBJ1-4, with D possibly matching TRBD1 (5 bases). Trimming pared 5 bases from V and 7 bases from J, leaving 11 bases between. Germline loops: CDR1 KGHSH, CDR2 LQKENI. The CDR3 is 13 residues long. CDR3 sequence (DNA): TGTGCCAGCTCAGACAGTAGACTTGAAAAACTGTTTTTT. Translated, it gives CASSDSRLEKLFF. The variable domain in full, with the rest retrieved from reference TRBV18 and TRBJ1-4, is NAGVMQNPRHLVRRRGQEARLRCSPMKGHSHVYWYRQLPEEGLKFMVYLQKENIIDESGMPKERFSAEFPKEGPSILRIQQVVRGDSAAYFCASSDSRLEKLFFGSGTQLSVL.

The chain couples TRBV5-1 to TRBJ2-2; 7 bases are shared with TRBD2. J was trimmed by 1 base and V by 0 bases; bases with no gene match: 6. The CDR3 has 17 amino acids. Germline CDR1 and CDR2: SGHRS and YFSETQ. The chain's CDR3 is CASSLGESGMNTGELFF. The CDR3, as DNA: TGCGCCAGCAGCTTGGGGGAAAGCGGGATGAACACCGGGGAGCTGTTTTTT. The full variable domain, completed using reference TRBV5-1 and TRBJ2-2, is KAGVTQTPRYLIKTRGQQVTLSCSPISGHRSVSWYQQTPGQGLQFLFEYFSETQRNKGNFPGRFSGRQFSNSRSEMNVSTLELGDSALYLCASSLGESGMNTGELFFGEGSRLTVL.

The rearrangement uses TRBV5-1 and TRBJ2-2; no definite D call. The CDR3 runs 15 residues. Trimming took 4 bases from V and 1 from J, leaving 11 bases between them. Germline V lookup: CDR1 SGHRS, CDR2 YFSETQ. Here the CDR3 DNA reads TGCGCCAGCAGCCCGGTGGCAGGGAACACCGGGGAGCTGTTTTTT. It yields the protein CASSPVAGNTGELFF.

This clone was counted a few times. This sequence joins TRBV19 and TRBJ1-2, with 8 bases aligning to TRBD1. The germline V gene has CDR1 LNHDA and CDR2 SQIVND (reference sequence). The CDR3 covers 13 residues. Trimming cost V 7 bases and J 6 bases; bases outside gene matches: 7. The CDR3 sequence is CASTWTGFNGYTF. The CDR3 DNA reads TGTGCCAGTACTTGGACAGGGTTCAATGGCTACACCTTC.

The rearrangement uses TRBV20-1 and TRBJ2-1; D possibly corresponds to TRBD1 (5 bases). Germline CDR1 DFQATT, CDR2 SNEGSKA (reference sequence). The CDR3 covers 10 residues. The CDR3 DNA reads TGCACCGCTGACAGCAATGAGCAGTTCTTC. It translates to CTADSNEQFF.

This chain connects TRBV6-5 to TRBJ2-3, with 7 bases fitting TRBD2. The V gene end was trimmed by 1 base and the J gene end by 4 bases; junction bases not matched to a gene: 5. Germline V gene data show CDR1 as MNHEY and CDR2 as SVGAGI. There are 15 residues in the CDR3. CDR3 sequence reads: CASSYLGGVADTQYF. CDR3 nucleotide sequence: TGTGCCAGCAGTTACTTGGGAGGGGTTGCAGATACGCAGTATTTT.

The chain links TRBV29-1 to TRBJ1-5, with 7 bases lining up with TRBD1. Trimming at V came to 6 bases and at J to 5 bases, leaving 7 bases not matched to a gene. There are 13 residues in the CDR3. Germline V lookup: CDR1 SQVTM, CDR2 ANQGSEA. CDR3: CSVVGGGDQPQHF. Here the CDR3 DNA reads TGCAGCGTGGTAGGAGGGGGCGATCAGCCCCAGCATTTT. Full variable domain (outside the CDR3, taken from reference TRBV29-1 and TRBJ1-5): SAVISQKPSRDICQRGTSLTIQCQVDSQVTMMFWYRQQPGQSLTLIATANQGSEATYESGFVIDKFPISRPNLTFSTLTVSNMSPEDSSIYLCSVVGGGDQPQHFGDGTRLSIL.

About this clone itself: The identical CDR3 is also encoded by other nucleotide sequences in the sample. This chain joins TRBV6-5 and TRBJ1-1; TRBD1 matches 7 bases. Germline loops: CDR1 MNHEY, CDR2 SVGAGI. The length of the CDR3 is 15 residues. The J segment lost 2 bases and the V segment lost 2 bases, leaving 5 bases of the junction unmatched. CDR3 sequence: CASSYGDRANTEAFF. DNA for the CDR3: TGTGCCAGCAGTTACGGTGACAGGGCCAACACTGAAGCTTTCTTT.

This CDR3 is CASSLGSREYVNEQFF. The CDR3 DNA sequence: TGCGCCAGCAGCTTGGGTTCGCGGGAATATGTAAATGAGCAGTTCTTC. V and J are TRBV5-1 and TRBJ2-1, with D possibly being TRBD2 (6 bases). The CDR3 loop spans 16 amino acids. CDR1 is SGHRS, CDR2 YFSETQ, per germline. V lost 0 bases, J lost 7 bases, and 17 bases lay in between.

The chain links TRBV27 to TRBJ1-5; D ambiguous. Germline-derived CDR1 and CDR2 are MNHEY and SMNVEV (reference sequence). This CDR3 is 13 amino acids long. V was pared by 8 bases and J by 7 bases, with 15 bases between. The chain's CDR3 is CASPWGFGQPQHF. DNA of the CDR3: TGTGCCAGCCCCTGGGGTTTTGGGCAGCCCCAGCATTTT.

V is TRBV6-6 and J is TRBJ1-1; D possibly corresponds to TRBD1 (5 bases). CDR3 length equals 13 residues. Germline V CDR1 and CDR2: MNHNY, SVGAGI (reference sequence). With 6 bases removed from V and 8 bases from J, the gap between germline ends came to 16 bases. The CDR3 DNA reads TGTGCCAGCAGCCTAGGTACGGGGCGGGAAGCTTTCTTT. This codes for CASSLGTGREAFF.

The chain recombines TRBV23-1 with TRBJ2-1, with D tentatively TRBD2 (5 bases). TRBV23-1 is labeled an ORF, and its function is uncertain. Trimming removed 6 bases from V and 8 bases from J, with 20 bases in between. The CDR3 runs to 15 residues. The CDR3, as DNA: TGCGCCAGCAGATTGATCATCATACCCGGGGATGAGCAGTTCTTC. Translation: CASRLIIIPGDEQFF.

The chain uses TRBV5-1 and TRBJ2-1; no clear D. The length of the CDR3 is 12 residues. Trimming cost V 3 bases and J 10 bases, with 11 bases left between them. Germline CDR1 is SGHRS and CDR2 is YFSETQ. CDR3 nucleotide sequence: TGCGCCAGCAGCTCCCGCGAGGCGGAGCAGTTCTTC. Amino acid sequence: CASSSREAEQFF. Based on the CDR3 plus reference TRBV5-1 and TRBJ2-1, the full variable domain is KAGVTQTPRYLIKTRGQQVTLSCSPISGHRSVSWYQQTPGQGLQFLFEYFSETQRNKGNFPGRFSGRQFSNSRSEMNVSTLELGDSALYLCASSSREAEQFFGPGTRLTVL.

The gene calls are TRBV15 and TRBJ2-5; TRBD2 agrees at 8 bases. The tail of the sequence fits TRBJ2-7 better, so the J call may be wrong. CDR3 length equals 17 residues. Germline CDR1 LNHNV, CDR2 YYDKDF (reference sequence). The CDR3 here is CATSRDVRTSGSYEQYF. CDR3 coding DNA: TGTGCCACCAGCAGAGATGTCCGTACTAGCGGATCCTACGAGCAGTACTTC.

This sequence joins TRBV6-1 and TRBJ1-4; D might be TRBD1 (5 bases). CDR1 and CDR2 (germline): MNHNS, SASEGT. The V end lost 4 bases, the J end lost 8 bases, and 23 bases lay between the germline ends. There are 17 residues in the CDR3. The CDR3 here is CASSGRGGGGVREKLFF. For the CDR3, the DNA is TGTGCCAGCAGTGGTCGGGGCGGTGGGGGGGTTCGCGAAAAACTGTTTTTT.